This TCR beta chain was captured by sequencing in a study of T cells in localized non-small cell lung cancer. Measured with immunoSEQ multiplex PCR; TCRdb has only the in-frame clones, and not every one. The sample holds tens of thousands of clones; roughly 87% are singletons and the top ten take about 15%. This clone was seen a few times. CDR3 length equals 16 residues. Per the germline V gene, CDR1 is ENHRY and CDR2 is SYGVKD. V shed 4 bases, J shed 4 bases, and the junction held 8 bases outside the gene matches. The sequence came from a man aged 40-75 years with stage I squamous cell lung carcinoma. Specimen: peripheral blood, collected before any cancer treatment. V and J are TRBV10-3 and TRBJ2-5, with 11 bases matching TRBD2. In DNA form, the CDR3 reads TGTGCCATCAGTGCCGCTAGCGGGGGGTGGGGAGAGACCCAGTACTTC. It yields the protein CAISAASGGWGETQYF.